A selection of T cell receptor beta chains follows, all from one sample in a study of cytomegalovirus exposure and HLA in healthy donors. Clones were sequenced by immunoSEQ multiplex PCR, and TCRdb holds only the in-frame ones, with some missing. This sample carries about 89,000 clones, roughly four fifths of them seen once, and the ten largest clones take under 4%. Sequenced material: PBMCs. These receptor sequences come from a female donor in good health and CMV-seropositive. The CDR3 runs from the conserved cysteine through the conserved F or W. Fields, in order: CDR3 DNA, CDR3 protein, D gene, J gene, clone size, V gene. D genes are given only for firm matches. Expanded clones get a size class; other rows say once, few or many, or leave the size out.

cdr3_nt: TGTGCCAGCAGTTTAACCAGGGCCGCTGAAGCTTTCTTT
cdr3_aa: CASSLTRAAEAFF
d_call: .
j_call: TRBJ1-1
clone_size: .
v_call: TRBV27

cdr3_nt: TGTGCCAGCCACACAGGGATGGGATCTAACTATGGCTACACCTTC
cdr3_aa: CASHTGMGSNYGYTF
d_call: .
j_call: TRBJ1-2
clone_size: once
v_call: TRBV6-5

cdr3_nt: TGTGCCAGCAGCTTAGAGTGGGGACTGACAGATACGCAGTATTTT
cdr3_aa: CASSLEWGLTDTQYF
d_call: .
j_call: TRBJ2-3
clone_size: .
v_call: TRBV7-6

cdr3_nt: TGTGCCAGCAGTGCAGGGGCTGATCAGCCCCAGCATTTT
cdr3_aa: CASSAGADQPQHF
d_call: .
j_call: TRBJ1-5
clone_size: few
v_call: TRBV2

cdr3_nt: TGTGCCAGCAGCTTCTCAGGGGGCGATCTCCATAGCAATCAGCCCCAGCATTTT
cdr3_aa: CASSFSGGDLHSNQPQHF
d_call: TRBD1
j_call: TRBJ1-5
clone_size: .
v_call: TRBV7-6

cdr3_nt: TGTGCCACCAGCAGAGGACCCGGGAGACAGGGAGGAACATTGAGCAATCAGCCCCAGCATTTT
cdr3_aa: CATSRGPGRQGGTLSNQPQHF
d_call: TRBD1
j_call: TRBJ1-5
clone_size: .
v_call: TRBV15

cdr3_nt: TGTGCCAGCAGCTGGGGGGACCAAAGCTCCTACGAGCAGTACTTC
cdr3_aa: CASSWGDQSSYEQYF
d_call: .
j_call: TRBJ2-7
clone_size: .
v_call: TRBV7-2

cdr3_nt: TGTGCCAGCAGTGAATCAGGACAAACCTACGAGCAGTACTTC
cdr3_aa: CASSESGQTYEQYF
d_call: .
j_call: TRBJ2-7
clone_size: .
v_call: TRBV2

cdr3_nt: TGTGCCAGTCTAGACCGGGGGGGGAGCAATCAGCCCCAGCATTTT
cdr3_aa: CASLDRGGSNQPQHF
d_call: .
j_call: TRBJ1-5
clone_size: .
v_call: TRBV19

cdr3_nt: TGTGCCAGCAGCGGCAGGGACTCCTACGAGCAGTACTTC
cdr3_aa: CASSGRDSYEQYF
d_call: .
j_call: TRBJ2-7
clone_size: once
v_call: TRBV5-4

cdr3_nt: TGTGCCAGCAGTAACCAGGGGCCCGGAGAGCAGTTCTTC
cdr3_aa: CASSNQGPGEQFF
d_call: .
j_call: TRBJ2-1
clone_size: .
v_call: TRBV11-2

cdr3_nt: TGTGCCAGTAGTCGGGACAGGTCCTACGAGCAGTACTTC
cdr3_aa: CASSRDRSYEQYF
d_call: TRBD1
j_call: TRBJ2-7
clone_size: .
v_call: TRBV19